These 21 T cell receptor beta chains came from one sample sequenced in a study of shared clonotypes between healthy human individuals (dated by TCRdb to between 2020 and 2021). Library construction relied on the immunoSEQ multiplex PCR assay. Sourced from immuneACCESS, this table was stored by TCRdb with only in-frame sequences that have V and J called. A share of the clones is absent; for the studies checked, an unresolved V gene accounts for under half, and the remainder has no known explanation. This sample holds approximately 500,000 clones; 60% to 80% were observed only once. Jointly, the top ten make up about 12% of the sample. Sequencing input: PBMCs. The receptors were sampled from a woman aged 40 to 50 in good health. Some clones in this sample may be carry-over from other donors' samples.

The V and J genes are TRBV30 and TRBJ1-4, with no clear D. The length of the CDR3 is 11 residues. Germline loops: CDR1 GTSNPN, CDR2 SVGIG (reference sequence). Trimming stripped 5 bases from V and 8 bases from J, with 9 bases between. The CDR3 DNA reads as TGTGCCTGGGCTCGAGGGGAAAAACTGTTTTTT. Translating gives CAWARGEKLFF.

The chain couples TRBV28 to TRBJ2-7; the match to TRBD2 covers 7 bases. CDR1 and CDR2 (germline): MDHEN, SYDVKM. This CDR3 is built from 15 residues. The junction had 7 bases not matched to a gene; V was cut back by 0 bases and J by 5 bases. DNA for the CDR3: TGTGCCAGCAGTTTATGGGGCGGGAGTAAAGACGAGCAGTACTTC. It codes for CASSLWGGSKDEQYF.

J is TRBJ2-5 and V is TRBV5-4; 7 bases line up with TRBD2. This CDR3 has 14 residues. J gave up 5 bases and V 1 base, and 5 bases lay outside the gene matches. Germline CDR1 SGHNT, CDR2 YYREEE (reference sequence). The DNA for the CDR3 is TGTGCCAGCAGCTTGAAGACTAGCACGGAGACCCAGTACTTC. This gives the protein CASSLKTSTETQYF.

The rearrangement links TRBV15 to TRBJ1-5; D call uncertain. V lost 6 bases to trimming and J lost 0 bases, with 9 bases between them. This CDR3 has 14 residues. Germline lookup yields CDR1 LNHNV and CDR2 YYDKDF (reference sequence). CDR3 in DNA: TGTGCCACCAGGCCTGAGGGTAGCAATCAGCCCCAGCATTTT. This sequence encodes CATRPEGSNQPQHF.

The gene calls are TRBV7-9 and TRBJ2-1; maybe TRBD1 (5 bases). CDR3 length: 14 residues. The V gene lost 2 bases and the J gene lost 8 bases, with 13 bases spanning the gap. Germline V CDR1 and CDR2: SEHNR, FQNEAQ (reference sequence). CDR3 in amino acids: CASSLMIGVDEQFF. For the CDR3, the DNA is TGTGCCAGCAGCTTAATGATAGGGGTTGATGAGCAGTTCTTC.

This rearrangement joins TRBV19 to TRBJ2-2, with TRBD2 identical over 10 bases. Trimming at V came to 7 bases and at J to 1 base, leaving 3 bases not matched to a gene. The CDR3 is 15 amino acids. Germline CDR1 LNHDA, CDR2 SQIVND (reference sequence). CDR3 in amino acids: CASIAGGLNTGELFF. In DNA form, the CDR3 reads TGTGCCAGTATAGCGGGAGGACTGAACACCGGGGAGCTGTTTTTT.

The table lists this clone with a few counts. Other nucleotide sequences in the sample specify the same CDR3. The V call is TRBV19, the J call TRBJ2-7, with 9 bases that match TRBD2. Trimming removed 4 bases from V and 4 bases from J; junction bases left unmatched: 5. This CDR3 is built from 14 residues. CDR1 and CDR2 from the germline V gene are LNHDA and SQIVND (reference sequence). The CDR3 DNA reads TGTGCCAGTAGTACACCGGGACTAGCTTACGAGCAGTACTTC. It encodes CASSTPGLAYEQYF.

V usage is TRBV7-2 and J usage is TRBJ2-7; maybe TRBD1 (5 bases). The CDR3 has 15 amino acids. V lost 3 bases to trimming and J lost 2 bases, with 14 bases between them. Germline V gives CDR1 SGHTA, CDR2 FQGNSA. In DNA form, the CDR3 reads TGTGCCAGCAGCTTTACGGCAGGGTGGGCCTACGAGCAGTACTTC. Translating gives CASSFTAGWAYEQYF.

This chain joins TRBV28 and TRBJ2-3, with 14 bases identical to TRBD2. Per the germline V gene, CDR1 is MDHEN and CDR2 is SYDVKM. J was trimmed by 6 bases and V by 1 base; bases with no gene match: 6. The CDR3 totals 17 residues. CDR3 protein: CASSLLGLAGAEDTQYF. CDR3 coding DNA: TGTGCCAGCAGTTTATTGGGACTAGCGGGAGCGGAGGATACGCAGTATTTT.

This chain connects TRBV28 to TRBJ1-4; D not certain. This CDR3 comprises 18 residues. The V end was cut by 5 bases, the J end by 0 bases, with 19 bases between. The germline gives CDR1 MDHEN, CDR2 SYDVKM. The CDR3 DNA sequence: TGTGCCAGCAGTCCTACCGGAAGAACCACTCCAACTAATGAAAAACTGTTTTTT. It is translated as CASSPTGRTTPTNEKLFF.

In the case of this clone: This likely reflects a read error, since a far larger clone is one base away. The identical CDR3 is also encoded by other nucleotide sequences in the sample. The chain links TRBV30 to TRBJ2-5; D might be TRBD1 (6 bases). This CDR3 is 14 amino acids long. Germline assignment: CDR1 GTSNPN and CDR2 SVGIG (reference sequence). The CDR3 DNA is TGTGCCTGGAGCCGACAGGTTCGACAAGAGGCCCAGTACTTC. Its protein is CAWSRQVRQEAQYF.

The V and J genes are TRBV27 and TRBJ2-7; D may be TRBD2 (5 bases). V lost 5 bases to trimming and J lost 0 bases, with 8 bases between them. In germline, CDR1 is MNHEY, CDR2 SMNVEV (reference sequence). The CDR3 consists of 13 residues. CDR3 protein: CASSRRSSYEQYF. CDR3 DNA sequence: TGTGCCAGCAGTAGGAGGAGCTCCTACGAGCAGTACTTC.

The rearrangement joins TRBV5-6 to TRBJ2-1, with D perhaps TRBD1 (6 bases). The V gene lost 0 bases and the J gene lost 3 bases, with 13 bases spanning the gap. CDR1 is SGHDT and CDR2 is YYEEEE in the germline V gene. The CDR3 sequence is 16 residues long. The CDR3 region is CASSLEDSRHYNEQFF. As DNA, the CDR3 is TGTGCCAGCAGCTTGGAGGACAGCCGCCACTACAATGAGCAGTTCTTC. Using reference TRBV5-6 and TRBJ2-1 for the parts outside the CDR3, the full variable domain is DAGVTQSPTHLIKTRGQQVTLRCSPKSGHDTVSWYQQALGQGPQFIFQYYEEEERQRGNFPDRFSGHQFPNYSSELNVNALLLGDSALYLCASSLEDSRHYNEQFFGPGTRLTVL.

V is TRBV18 and J is TRBJ2-7; 8 nucleotides line up with TRBD1. Germline assignment: CDR1 KGHSH and CDR2 LQKENI. The CDR3 totals 18 residues. The J segment lost 3 bases and the V segment lost 2 bases, leaving 15 bases of the junction unmatched. In DNA form, the CDR3 reads TGTGCCAGCTCACCAATGATCGCCCCGGGACAGGAAGGCTACGAGCAGTACTTC. This codes for CASSPMIAPGQEGYEQYF. Filled out from reference TRBV18 and TRBJ2-7, the complete variable domain reads NAGVMQNPRHLVRRRGQEARLRCSPMKGHSHVYWYRQLPEEGLKFMVYLQKENIIDESGMPKERFSAEFPKEGPSILRIQQVVRGDSAAYFCASSPMIAPGQEGYEQYFGPGTRLTVT.

V gene TRBV6-7 combines with J gene TRBJ1-4; the D gene is possibly TRBD1 (5 bases). TRBV6-7 is assigned to the ORF class and has an uncertain function. V was cut by 6 bases and J by 6 bases, with 14 bases left in between. This CDR3 contains 14 residues. This chain's CDR3 is CASRNRHLDEKLFF. Written as DNA, the CDR3 is TGTGCCAGCAGGAACAGGCATTTAGATGAAAAACTGTTTTTT.

The chain uses TRBV11-2 and TRBJ2-5, with TRBD2 matching over 9 bases. The J call may be incorrect, as the DNA end agrees better with TRBJ2-7. Germline assignment: CDR1 SGHAT and CDR2 FQNNGV. This CDR3 has 14 amino acids. CDR3: CASSFSGGALEQYF. Here the CDR3 DNA reads TGTGCCAGCAGCTTTAGCGGGGGTGCCCTCGAGCAGTACTTC.

The V and J genes are TRBV7-9 and TRBJ2-7; D ambiguous. Trimming took off 3 bases at V and 4 bases at J, with 7 bases between the two ends. In germline, CDR1 is SEHNR, CDR2 FQNEAQ (reference sequence). The CDR3 is 12 residues long. The CDR3 spells CASSFGLYEQYF. CDR3 nucleotides: TGTGCCAGCAGCTTCGGTTTATACGAGCAGTACTTC.

The V call is TRBV2, the J call TRBJ1-5; D may be TRBD1 (6 bases). Germline V gives CDR1 SNHLY, CDR2 FYNNEI. V gave up 5 bases and J gave up 0 bases, with 14 bases separating them. The CDR3 spans 16 residues. The CDR3 DNA follows: TGTGCCAGCAGTACCAGGGACAAGGGTAGCAATCAGCCCCAGCATTTT. Protein: CASSTRDKGSNQPQHF.

This rearrangement joins TRBV27 to TRBJ2-5, with TRBD1 matching 12 bases. Germline-derived CDR1 and CDR2 are MNHEY and SMNVEV (reference sequence). V trimming: 5 bases; J trimming: 5 bases; junction bases outside the gene matches: 6. This CDR3 contains 15 residues. The CDR3 sequence: CASSPGTGGRETQYF. CDR3 bases: TGTGCCAGCAGTCCTGGGACAGGGGGCCGGGAGACCCAGTACTTC.

This rearrangement joins TRBV7-2 to TRBJ2-2, with no clear D. The CDR3 sequence is 13 residues long. Germline CDR1 is SGHTA and CDR2 is FQGNSA. V lost 0 bases, J lost 6 bases, and 5 bases lay in between. This chain's CDR3 is CASSLAGSGELFF. CDR3 in DNA: TGTGCCAGCAGCTTAGCTGGGTCCGGGGAGCTGTTTTTT.

The table lists this clone with a few counts. A far larger clone is one nucleotide away, so this likely arose from a read error. This chain joins TRBV6-4 and TRBJ2-4; the match to TRBD2 covers 9 bases. The CDR3 has 13 residues. Trimming took 4 bases from V and 5 from J; bases not matched to a gene: 0. Germline V gene sequence: CDR1 MRHNA, CDR2 SNTAGT. CDR3: CASSGTSENIQYF. The CDR3 coding sequence is TGTGCCAGCAGTGGGACTAGCGAAAACATTCAGTACTTC.